The 2 T cell receptor delta chains reported below all come from one sample, sequenced in a study of Vδ1+ human thymocytes. The study's findings and limits: Thymic TRG and TRD repertoires appeared highly polyclonal.

Extracted RNA was reverse transcribed into cDNA. The CDR3 regions were amplified by multiplex PCR from V-gene primers to a constant-region primer. TCRdb redid clone calling on the multiplex PCR reads using CATT. In the table there are about 53,000 delta-chain clones, more than 13% of which are singletons. No cognate antigen is known for these TCRs. The sequencing input was Vdelta1+ gamma-delta thymocytes from the thymus. Indicated subset: FACS-sorted CD3+ TCRalphabeta- TCRVdelta1+ TCRVdelta2- thymocytes. The receptors originated from a girl under three years old who had congenital heart surgery.

A few counts support this clone. V is TRDV1 and J is TRDJ1; 9 bases fit TRDD3. Looked up from germline, CDR1 is TSWWSYY and CDR2 is QGS. J gave up 2 bases and V 3 bases, and 22 bases lay outside the gene matches. The CDR3 runs to 21 residues. The CDR3 loop reads CALGEGLPSPGGLARTDKLIF. The CDR3 DNA reads as TGTGCTCTTGGGGAGGGCCTTCCGTCACCTGGGGGATTAGCGAGAACCGATAAACTCATCTTT.

V gene TRDV1 combines with J gene TRDJ1; 7 nucleotides align to TRDD3. The V segment lost 3 bases and the J segment 0 bases; nucleotides outside the gene matches: 19. Germline lookup yields CDR1 TSWWSYY and CDR2 QGS. The length of the CDR3 is 20 residues. CDR3 DNA sequence: TGTGCTCTTGGGGACTTCCGCGTACTGGGGACTTGGCTGTACACCGATAAACTCATCTTT. The encoded protein is CALGDFRVLGTWLYTDKLIF.